This is a list of T cell receptor beta chains from one sample in a study of blood T cells in healthy people across ages. TCRdb re-derived calls from the 5' RACE reads in MiXCR, one entry per CDR3 protein. Altogether 800,000 or so distinct CDR3 sequences are present, about 59% being singletons, with the ten largest covering roughly a quarter. Source material: blood. The origin of the receptors is a man aged 25 to 40 in good health. The conserved cysteine and the conserved F or W are not part of the CDR3 here.

TRBJ1-2	TRBV27	ASSSLTGLRFYGYT
TRBJ2-5	TRBV15	ATSRDQGLLVGETQY
TRBJ2-3	TRBV4-3	ASSPRDRGSTDTQY
TRBJ1-2	TRBV20-1	SATDRNNYGYT
TRBJ2-7	TRBV10-3	AISEDKNPYEQY
TRBJ2-3	TRBV5-1	ASRSVASTDTQY
TRBJ2-1	TRBV7-9	ASSLRQGEWNEQF
-	TRBV29-1	TLPAGQGAYEQY
TRBJ2-3	TRBV20-1	SAKSGFTDTQY
TRBJ2-6	TRBV2	ASITGVSGANVLT
TRBJ2-1	TRBV25-1	ASSRLSGTRRYNEQF